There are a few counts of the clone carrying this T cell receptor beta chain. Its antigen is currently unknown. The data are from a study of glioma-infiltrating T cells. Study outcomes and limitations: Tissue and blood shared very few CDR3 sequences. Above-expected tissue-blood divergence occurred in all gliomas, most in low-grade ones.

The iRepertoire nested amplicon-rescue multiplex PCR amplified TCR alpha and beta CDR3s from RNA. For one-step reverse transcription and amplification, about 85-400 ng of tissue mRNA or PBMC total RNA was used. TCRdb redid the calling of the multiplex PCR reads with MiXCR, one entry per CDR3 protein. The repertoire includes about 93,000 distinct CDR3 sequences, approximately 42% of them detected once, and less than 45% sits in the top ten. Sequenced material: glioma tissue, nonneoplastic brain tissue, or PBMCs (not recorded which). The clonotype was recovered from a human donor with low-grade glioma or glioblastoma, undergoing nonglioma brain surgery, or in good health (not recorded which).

CDR3 coding DNA: TGCAGCGCTTACTCCGGGACAGGGAGCTCGGGCGAGCAGTACTTC. Encoded protein: CSAYSGTGSSGEQYF. The chain combines TRBV29-1 with TRBJ2-7, with 9 bases identical to TRBD1. The CDR3 is 15 residues long. CDR1 and CDR2 from the germline V gene are SQVTM and ANQGSEA. The V segment lost 7 bases and the J segment 6 bases; nucleotides outside the gene matches: 16.